This T cell receptor beta chain emerged from a study of Ad26.COV2.S vaccination and SARS-CoV-2 variants. The CDR3 is made up of 17 amino acids. Germline V CDR1 and CDR2: SGHAT, FQNNGV. J was trimmed by 2 bases and V by 5 bases; bases with no gene match: 9. This sample's treatment: about 20 received Ad26.COV2.S at low or high dose, single or two shots; five or six received placebo; per-sample allocation not given. Following the first vaccine or placebo injection, samples were taken on day 63. TCRdb's table, derived via immunoSEQ multiplex PCR, lists solely in-frame clones and lacks some. The sample includes some 460,000 clones, about 89% of them seen just once.

V is TRBV11-2 and J is TRBJ2-2, with TRBD1 identical over 9 bases. The TCR originated in a person between 18 and 65 years old who received the Ad26.COV2.S COVID-19 vaccine or a placebo. This specimen consisted of peripheral blood, obtained in a trial of Ad26.COV2.S vaccine versus placebo. The DNA for the CDR3 is TGTGCCAGCAGCATCTGGTCGGGACAGGGTAACACCGGGGAGCTGTTTTTT. Protein: CASSIWSGQGNTGELFF.